The clone carrying this TCR beta chain was counted many times. The antigen is unknown. This entry is derived from a study of regulatory T cells in long-lasting Graves disease. Relying on iRepertoire HTBI primers and Arm-PCR of CDR3 regions, the team built TCR beta libraries. TCRdb itself ran the multiplex PCR reads through MiXCR, one entry per CDR3 protein. The sample gives 450,000 or so distinct CDR3 sequences, around 20% of which show up once; less than 9% is in the top ten. Study-wide results and limits: Persistent cases favored TRBV28, TRBJ1-2 and TRBJ2-5.

Described time point: persistent/refractory GD, antithyroid drugs over 5 years with positive TRAb. Generation of the TCR library employed RNA extracted from PBMCs. Patients hailed from an endocrinology department in Xi'an, China. Germline values: CDR1 SGHTA, CDR2 FQGNSA. The CDR3 length is 13 residues. Trimming removed 2 bases from V and 7 bases from J, with 11 bases in between. Sequenced here: peripheral blood mononuclear cells (PBMCs), sampled when the disease was refractory, from a patient treated with antithyroid drugs. This chain uses TRBV7-2 with TRBJ1-2, with unresolved D. The TCR comes from a female donor with Graves disease. As DNA, the CDR3 is TGTGCCAGCAGCTTAATAATTAGCCGTGGCTACACCTTC. It is translated as CASSLIISRGYTF.